This T cell receptor (beta chain) was identified in a study of memory CD4+ T cells and cytomegalovirus serostatus. The sort gate was single viable CD3+CD4+CD8-CD45RO+ cells for memory CD4+ T cells. Positive selection with CD4 microbeads enriched total CD4+ T cells. Germline V gives CDR1 MNHNS, CDR2 SASEGT. The CDR3 has 12 amino acids. V shed 4 bases and J shed 11 bases, with 15 bases lying between them. TCRdb keeps only in-frame clones here, not all; method: immunoSEQ multiplex PCR. The sample gives about 100,000 clones, about 80% of which show up once; 3.6% is in the top ten. The chain couples TRBV6-1 to TRBJ2-7; perhaps D is TRBD1 or TRBD2 (5 bases each). The sequence derives from an adult in good health and CMV-seropositive. Sample: memory CD4+ T cells from blood. The CDR3 protein is CASSGGLGKKYF. The DNA of the CDR3 is TGTGCCAGCAGTGGGGGGTTGGGGAAAAAGTACTTC.